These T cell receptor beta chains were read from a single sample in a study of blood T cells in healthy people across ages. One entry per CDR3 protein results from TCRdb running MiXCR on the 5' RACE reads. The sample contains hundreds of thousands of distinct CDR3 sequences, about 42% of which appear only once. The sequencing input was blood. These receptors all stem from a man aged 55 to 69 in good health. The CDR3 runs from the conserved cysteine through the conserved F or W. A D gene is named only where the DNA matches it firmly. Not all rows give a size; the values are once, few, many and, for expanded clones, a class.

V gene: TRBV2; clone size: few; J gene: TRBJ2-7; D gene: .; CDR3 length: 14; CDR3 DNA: TGTGCCAGCACCTACCTCACAGGGCGGCTCGAGCAGTACTTC; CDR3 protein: CASTYLTGRLEQYF
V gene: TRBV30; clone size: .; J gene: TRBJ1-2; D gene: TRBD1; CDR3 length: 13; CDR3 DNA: TGTGCCTGGAAATCGACAGGGGGCTATGGCTACACCTTC; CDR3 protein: CAWKSTGGYGYTF
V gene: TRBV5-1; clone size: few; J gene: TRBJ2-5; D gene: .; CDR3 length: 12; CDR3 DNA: TGCGCCAGCAGGGTTCAGACGGAGACCCAGTACTTC; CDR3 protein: CASRVQTETQYF
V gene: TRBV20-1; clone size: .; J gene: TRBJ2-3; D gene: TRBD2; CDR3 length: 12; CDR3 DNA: TGCAGTGCCCCCCCATCGGGAGGTACGCAGTATTTT; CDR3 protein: CSAPPSGGTQYF
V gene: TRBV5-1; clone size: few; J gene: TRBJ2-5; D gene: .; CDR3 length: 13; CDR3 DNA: TGCGCCAGCAGCCCCTATCAAATAGAGACCCAGTACTTC; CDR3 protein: CASSPYQIETQYF
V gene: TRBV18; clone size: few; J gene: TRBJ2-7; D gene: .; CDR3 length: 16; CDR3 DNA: TGTGCCAGCTCACCACGTGGAACCCCTTTTAAGAACGAGCAGTACTTC; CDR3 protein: CASSPRGTPFKNEQYF
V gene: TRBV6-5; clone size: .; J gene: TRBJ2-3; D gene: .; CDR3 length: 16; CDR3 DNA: TGTGCCAGCAGTTACGCGGGTTATCTATACACAGATACGCAGTATTTT; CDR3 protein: CASSYAGYLYTDTQYF
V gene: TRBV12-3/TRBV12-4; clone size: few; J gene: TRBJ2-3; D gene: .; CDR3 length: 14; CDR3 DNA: TGTGCCAGCAGCCCAGTGAGGGATGCAGATACGCAGTATTTT; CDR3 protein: CASSPVRDADTQYF
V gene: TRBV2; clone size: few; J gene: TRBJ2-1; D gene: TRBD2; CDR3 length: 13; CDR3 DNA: TGTGCCGGCACTAGCGGGGTATACAATGAGCAGTTCTTC; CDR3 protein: CAGTSGVYNEQFF
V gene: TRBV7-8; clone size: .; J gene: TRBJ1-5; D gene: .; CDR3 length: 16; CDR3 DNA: TGTGCCAGCAGCCCACAGGCGGGTGGTAGCAATCAGCCCCAGCATTTT; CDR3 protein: CASSPQAGGSNQPQHF
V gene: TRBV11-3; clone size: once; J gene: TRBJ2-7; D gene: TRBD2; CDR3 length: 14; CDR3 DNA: TGTGCCAGCGGTAAAGAGCGGGGTAGGTCCGAGCAGTACTTC; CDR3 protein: CASGKERGRSEQYF
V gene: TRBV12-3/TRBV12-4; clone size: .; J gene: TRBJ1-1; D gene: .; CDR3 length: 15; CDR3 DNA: TGTGCCAGCAGTTACCCCCGACAGCAGAACACTGAAGCTTTCTTT; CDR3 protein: CASSYPRQQNTEAFF
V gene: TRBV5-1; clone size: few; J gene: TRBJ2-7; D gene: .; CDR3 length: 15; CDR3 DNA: TGCGCCAGCAGCTTACTGACTAGTAATCCCTACGAGCAGTACTTC; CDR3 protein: CASSLLTSNPYEQYF
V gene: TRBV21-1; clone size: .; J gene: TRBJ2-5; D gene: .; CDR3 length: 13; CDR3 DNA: TGTGCCTGCAGCAAGGGGGCGGGAGAGACCCAGTACTTC; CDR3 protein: CACSKGAGETQYF
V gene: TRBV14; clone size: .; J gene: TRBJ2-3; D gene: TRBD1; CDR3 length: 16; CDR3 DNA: TGTGCCAGCAGCCTCTCGGACAGGGGCGGAACAGATACGCAGTATTTT; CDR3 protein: CASSLSDRGGTDTQYF
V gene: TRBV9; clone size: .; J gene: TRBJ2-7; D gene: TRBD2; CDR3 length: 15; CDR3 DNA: TGTGCCAGCAGCGTAGAGGCGGGGGGGTACAATGAGCAGTACTTC; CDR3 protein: CASSVEAGGYNEQYF
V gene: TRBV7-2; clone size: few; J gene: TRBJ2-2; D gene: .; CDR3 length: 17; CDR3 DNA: TGTGCCAGCAGCCACACGGCTAGCCAAGGGAACACCGGGGAGCTGTTTTTT; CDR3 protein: CASSHTASQGNTGELFF
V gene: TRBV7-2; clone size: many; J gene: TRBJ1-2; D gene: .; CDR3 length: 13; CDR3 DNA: TGTGCCAGCAGCCCCCGCAGGGATTATGGCTACACCTTC; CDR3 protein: CASSPRRDYGYTF
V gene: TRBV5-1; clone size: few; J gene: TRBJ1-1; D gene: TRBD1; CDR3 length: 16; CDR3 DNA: TGCGCCAGCAGCTTGAGGACAGGGGGCTTGAACACTGAAGCTTTCTTT; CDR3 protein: CASSLRTGGLNTEAFF
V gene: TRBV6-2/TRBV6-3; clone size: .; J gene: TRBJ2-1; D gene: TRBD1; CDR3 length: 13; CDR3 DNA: TGTGCCAGCAGAAAACGGACAGGGGACGAGCAGTTCTTC; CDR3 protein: CASRKRTGDEQFF
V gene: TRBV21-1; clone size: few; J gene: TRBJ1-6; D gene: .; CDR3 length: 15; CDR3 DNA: TGTGCCAGCAGCAAAAATGTGTCAGCCAATTCACCCCTCCACTTT; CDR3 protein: CASSKNVSANSPLHF
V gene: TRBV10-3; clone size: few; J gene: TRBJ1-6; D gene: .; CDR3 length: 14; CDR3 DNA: TGTGCCATCAGAGGACAGACAAATAATTCACCCCTCCACTTT; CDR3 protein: CAIRGQTNNSPLHF
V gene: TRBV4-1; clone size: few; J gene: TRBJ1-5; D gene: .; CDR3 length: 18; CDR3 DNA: TGCGCCAGCAGCCAAGAAGGAACAGTACGGCGTAAAAATCAGCCCCAGCATTTT; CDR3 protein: CASSQEGTVRRKNQPQHF
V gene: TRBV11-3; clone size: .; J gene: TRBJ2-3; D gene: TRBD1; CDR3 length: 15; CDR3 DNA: TGTGCCAGCAGCTCCGGACAGGGTTACGCAGATACGCAGTATTTT; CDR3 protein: CASSSGQGYADTQYF
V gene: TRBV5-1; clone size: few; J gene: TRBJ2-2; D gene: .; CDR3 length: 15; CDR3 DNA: TGCGCCAGCAGCTTGGACAGGGTAAACACCGGGGAGCTGTTTTTT; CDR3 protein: CASSLDRVNTGELFF
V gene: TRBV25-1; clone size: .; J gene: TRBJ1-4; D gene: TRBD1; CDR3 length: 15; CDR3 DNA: TGTGCCAGCAGTGAATGGACAGGGTGGAATGAAAAACTGTTTTTT; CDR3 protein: CASSEWTGWNEKLFF
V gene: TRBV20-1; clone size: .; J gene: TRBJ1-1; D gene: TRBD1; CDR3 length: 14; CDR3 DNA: TGCAGTGCTCCTCCGGGACAGGGGAGCACTGAAGCTTTCTTT; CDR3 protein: CSAPPGQGSTEAFF
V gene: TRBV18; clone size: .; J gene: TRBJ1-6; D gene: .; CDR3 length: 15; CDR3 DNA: TGTGCCAGCTCACCCGTCGACACCTATAATTCACCCCTCCACTTT; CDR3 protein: CASSPVDTYNSPLHF
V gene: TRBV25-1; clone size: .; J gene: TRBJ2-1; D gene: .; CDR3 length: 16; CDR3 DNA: TGTGCCAGCAGTGAGACGGGACAAGACTACTACAATGAGCAGTTCTTC; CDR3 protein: CASSETGQDYYNEQFF
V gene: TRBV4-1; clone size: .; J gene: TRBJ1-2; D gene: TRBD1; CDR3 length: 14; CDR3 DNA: TGCGCCAGCAGCAAAGAGACAGGGTATTATGGCTACACCTTC; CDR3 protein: CASSKETGYYGYTF
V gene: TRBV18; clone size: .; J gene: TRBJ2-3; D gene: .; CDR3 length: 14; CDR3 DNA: TGTGCCAGCTCACCCCGGGCCCCCGGGGATACGCAGTATTTT; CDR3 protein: CASSPRAPGDTQYF
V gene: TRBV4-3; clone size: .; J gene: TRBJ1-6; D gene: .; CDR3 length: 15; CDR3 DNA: TGCGCCAGCAGCCAAGATCGTCTACCCAATTCACCCCTCCACTTT; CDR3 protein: CASSQDRLPNSPLHF
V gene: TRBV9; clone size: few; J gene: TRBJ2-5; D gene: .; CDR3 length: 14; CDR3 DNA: TGTGCCAGCAGCGCCTGGGAGTACCAAGAGACCCAGTACTTC; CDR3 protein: CASSAWEYQETQYF
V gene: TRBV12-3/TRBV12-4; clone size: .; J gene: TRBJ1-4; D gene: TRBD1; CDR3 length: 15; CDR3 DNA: TGTGCCACCATGGGCGGGACAGGGAATAATGAAAAACTGTTTTTT; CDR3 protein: CATMGGTGNNEKLFF
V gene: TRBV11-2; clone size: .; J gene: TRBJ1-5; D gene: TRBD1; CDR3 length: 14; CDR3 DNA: TGTGCCAGCAGCTTAGGGGACAGGGATCAGCCCCAGCATTTT; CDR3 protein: CASSLGDRDQPQHF
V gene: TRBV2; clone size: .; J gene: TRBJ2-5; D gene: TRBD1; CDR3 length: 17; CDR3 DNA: TGTGCCAGCAGTGAAGCTAGGAGAACAGGGGGCAGGGAGACCCAGTACTTC; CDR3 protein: CASSEARRTGGRETQYF
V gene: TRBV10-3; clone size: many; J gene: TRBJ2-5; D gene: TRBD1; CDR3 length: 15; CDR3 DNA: TGTGCCATCAGTGGGGGACAGGACGTCCAAGAGACCCAGTACTTC; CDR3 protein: CAISGGQDVQETQYF
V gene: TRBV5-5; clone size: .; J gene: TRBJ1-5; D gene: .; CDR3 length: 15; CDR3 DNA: TGTGCCAGCAGCGTACACGCAGATAGCAATCAGCCCCAGCATTTT; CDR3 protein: CASSVHADSNQPQHF
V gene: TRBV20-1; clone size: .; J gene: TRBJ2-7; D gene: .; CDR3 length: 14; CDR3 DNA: TGCAGTGCCCTCCCCGGGGGAAACTCCTACGAGCAGTACTTC; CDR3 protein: CSALPGGNSYEQYF
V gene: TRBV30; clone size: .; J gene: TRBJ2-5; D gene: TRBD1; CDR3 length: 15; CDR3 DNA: TGTGCCTGGAGTGTGGGACAGGCGTCTCATGGGACCCAGTACTTC; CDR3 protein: CAWSVGQASHGTQYF
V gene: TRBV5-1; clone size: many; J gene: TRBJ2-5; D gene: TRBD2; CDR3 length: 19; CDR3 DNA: TGCGCCAGCAGCTTGAATTTGGGGCGCGGGAGCCTGGCCAAAGAGACCCAGTACTTC; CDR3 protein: CASSLNLGRGSLAKETQYF
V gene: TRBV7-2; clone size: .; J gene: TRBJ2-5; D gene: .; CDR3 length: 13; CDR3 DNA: TGTGCCAGCAGCTCCCTCCGGCGGCCCTATCAGTACTTC; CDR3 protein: CASSSLRRPYQYF
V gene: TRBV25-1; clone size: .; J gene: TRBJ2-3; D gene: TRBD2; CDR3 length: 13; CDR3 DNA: TGTGCCATTGCTAGCGGCCTTTTGGATACGCAGTATTTT; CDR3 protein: CAIASGLLDTQYF
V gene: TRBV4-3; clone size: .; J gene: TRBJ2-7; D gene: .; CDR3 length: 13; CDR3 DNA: TGCGCCAGCAGCCAAGGGGCTTACTACGAGCAGTACTTC; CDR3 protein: CASSQGAYYEQYF
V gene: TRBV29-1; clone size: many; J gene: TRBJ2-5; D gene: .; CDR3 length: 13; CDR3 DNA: TGCAGCGTTGATCCGGGGGGCGGGAAGACCCAGTACTTC; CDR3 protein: CSVDPGGGKTQYF
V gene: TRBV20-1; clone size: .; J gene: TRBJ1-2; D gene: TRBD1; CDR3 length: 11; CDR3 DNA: TGCAGTGCACCCAGACAGGGCGGCTACACCTTC; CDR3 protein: CSAPRQGGYTF
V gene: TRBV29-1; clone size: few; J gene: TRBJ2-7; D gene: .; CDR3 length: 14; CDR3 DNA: TGCAGCGTTAAAAATCGGCAGGGGTCCTACGAGCAGTACTTC; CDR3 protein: CSVKNRQGSYEQYF
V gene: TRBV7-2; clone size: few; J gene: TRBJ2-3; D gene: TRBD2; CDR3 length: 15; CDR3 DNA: TGTGCCAGCAGCTTGTGGGGGGGAAACACAGATACGCAGTATTTT; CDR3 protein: CASSLWGGNTDTQYF
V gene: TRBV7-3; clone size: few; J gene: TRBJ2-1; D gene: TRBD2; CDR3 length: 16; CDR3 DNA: TGTGCCAGCAGTTATAGCGGGGGGGCCTCCTGGAGTGAGCAGTTCTTC; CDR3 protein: CASSYSGGASWSEQFF
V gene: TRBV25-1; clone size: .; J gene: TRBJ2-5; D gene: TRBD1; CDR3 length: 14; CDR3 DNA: TGTGCCAGCAGTGATCTCAGGGGGCTAGAGACCCAGTACTTC; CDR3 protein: CASSDLRGLETQYF
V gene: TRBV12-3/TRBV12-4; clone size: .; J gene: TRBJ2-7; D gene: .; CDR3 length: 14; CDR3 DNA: TGTGCCAGCAGCCAACCGGGACTGCAGTACGAGCAGTACTTC; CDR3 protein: CASSQPGLQYEQYF
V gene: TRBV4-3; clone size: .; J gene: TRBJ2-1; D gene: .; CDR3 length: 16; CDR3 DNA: TGCGCCAGCAGCCAAGATCCGGTGACAGGAGAAGGTCCCCAGTTCTTC; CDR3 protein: CASSQDPVTGEGPQFF
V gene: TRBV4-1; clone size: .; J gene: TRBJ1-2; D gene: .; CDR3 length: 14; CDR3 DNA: TGCGCCAGCAGCAAAGAGGCAGGGTATTATGGCTACACCTTC; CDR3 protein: CASSKEAGYYGYTF
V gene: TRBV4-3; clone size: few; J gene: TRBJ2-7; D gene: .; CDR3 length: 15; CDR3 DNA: TGCGCCAGCAGCCAAGCCCCAGGGACATCCTACGAGCAGTACTTC; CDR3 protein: CASSQAPGTSYEQYF
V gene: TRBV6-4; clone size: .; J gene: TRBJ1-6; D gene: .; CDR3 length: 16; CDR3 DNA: TGTGCCAGCAGTGACTCGAGCGGGATTAATAATTCACCCCTCCACTTT; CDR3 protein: CASSDSSGINNSPLHF
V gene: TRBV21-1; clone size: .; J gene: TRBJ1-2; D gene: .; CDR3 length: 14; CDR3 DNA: TGTGCCAGCAAAGGACAGGGAGGGTACTATGGCGACACCTTC; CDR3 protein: CASKGQGGYYGDTF
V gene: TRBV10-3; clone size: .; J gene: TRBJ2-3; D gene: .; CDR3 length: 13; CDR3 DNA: TGTGCCATCAGTGACTATTTAGCAGATACGCAGTATTTT; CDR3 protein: CAISDYLADTQYF
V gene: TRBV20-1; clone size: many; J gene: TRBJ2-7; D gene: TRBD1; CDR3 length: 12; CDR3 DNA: TGCAGTGCTACCAGGACAGGGACGGAGCAGTACTTC; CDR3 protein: CSATRTGTEQYF